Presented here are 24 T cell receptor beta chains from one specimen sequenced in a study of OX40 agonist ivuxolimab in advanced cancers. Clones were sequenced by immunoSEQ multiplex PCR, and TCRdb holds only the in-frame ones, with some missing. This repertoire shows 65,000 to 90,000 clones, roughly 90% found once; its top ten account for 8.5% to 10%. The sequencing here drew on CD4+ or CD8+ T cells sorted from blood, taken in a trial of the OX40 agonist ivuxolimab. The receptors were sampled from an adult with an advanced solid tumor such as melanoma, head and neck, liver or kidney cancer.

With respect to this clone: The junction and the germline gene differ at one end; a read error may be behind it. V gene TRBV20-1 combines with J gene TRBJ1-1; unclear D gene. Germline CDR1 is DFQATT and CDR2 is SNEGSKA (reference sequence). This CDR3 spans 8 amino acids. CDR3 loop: CSAQPRNF. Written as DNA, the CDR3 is TGCAGTGCCCAACCTCGTAACTTT.

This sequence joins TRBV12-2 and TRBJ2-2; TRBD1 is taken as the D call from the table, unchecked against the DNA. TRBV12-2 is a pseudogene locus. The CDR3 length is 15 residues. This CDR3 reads CASRFGDRRIGELFF. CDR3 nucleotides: TGTGCAAGTCGCTTTGGGGACAGGAGAATCGGGGAGCTGTTTTTT.

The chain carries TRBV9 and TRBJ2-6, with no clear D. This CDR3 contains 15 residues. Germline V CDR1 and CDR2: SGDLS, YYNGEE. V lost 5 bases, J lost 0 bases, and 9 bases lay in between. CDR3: CASRARFSGANVLTF. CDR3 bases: TGTGCCAGCAGAGCCCGCTTCTCTGGGGCCAACGTCCTGACTTTC.

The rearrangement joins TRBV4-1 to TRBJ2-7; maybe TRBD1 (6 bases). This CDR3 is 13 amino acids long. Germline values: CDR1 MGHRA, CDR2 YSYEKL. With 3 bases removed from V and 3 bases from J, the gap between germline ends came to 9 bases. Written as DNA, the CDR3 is TGCGCCAGCAGCCACCTACAGGGCTACGAGCAGTACTTC. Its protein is CASSHLQGYEQYF.

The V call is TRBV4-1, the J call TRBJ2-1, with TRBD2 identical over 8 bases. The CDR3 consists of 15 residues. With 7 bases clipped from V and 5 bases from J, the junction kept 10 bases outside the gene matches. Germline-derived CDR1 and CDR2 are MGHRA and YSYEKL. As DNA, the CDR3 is TGCGCCAGCACCGCGGGGGGCGGAGGGCACAATGAGCAGTTCTTC. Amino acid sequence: CASTAGGGGHNEQFF.

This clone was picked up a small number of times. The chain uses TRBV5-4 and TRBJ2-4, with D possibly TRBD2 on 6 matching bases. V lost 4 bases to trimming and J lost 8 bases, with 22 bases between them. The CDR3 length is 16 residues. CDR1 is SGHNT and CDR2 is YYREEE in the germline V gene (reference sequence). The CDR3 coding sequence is TGTGCCAGCAGCCCCGAAGGAGGGGCGAGATGGGACATTCAGTACTTC. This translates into CASSPEGGARWDIQYF.

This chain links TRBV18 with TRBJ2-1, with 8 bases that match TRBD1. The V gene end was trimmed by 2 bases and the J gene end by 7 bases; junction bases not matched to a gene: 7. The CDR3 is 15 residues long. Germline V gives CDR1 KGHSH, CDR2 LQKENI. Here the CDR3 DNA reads TGTGCCAGCTCACCAAGAGACAGGGGTAGTAATGAGCAGTTCTTC. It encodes CASSPRDRGSNEQFF.

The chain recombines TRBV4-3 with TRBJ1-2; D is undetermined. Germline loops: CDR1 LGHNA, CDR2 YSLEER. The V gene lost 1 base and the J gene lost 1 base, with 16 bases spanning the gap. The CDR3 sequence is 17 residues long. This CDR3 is CASSQGVAGPFNYGYTF. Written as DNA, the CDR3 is TGCGCCAGCAGCCAAGGAGTGGCCGGCCCTTTTAACTATGGCTACACCTTC.

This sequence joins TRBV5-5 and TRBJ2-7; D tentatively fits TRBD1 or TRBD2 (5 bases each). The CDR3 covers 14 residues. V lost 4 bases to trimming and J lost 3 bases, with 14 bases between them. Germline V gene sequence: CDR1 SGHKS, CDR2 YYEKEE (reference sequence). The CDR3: CASSPGLDHYEQYF. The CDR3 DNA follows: TGTGCCAGCAGCCCGGGGCTAGATCACTACGAGCAGTACTTC. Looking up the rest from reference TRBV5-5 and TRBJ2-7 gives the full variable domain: DAGVTQSPTHLIKTRGQQVTLRCSPISGHKSVSWYQQVLGQGPQFIFQYYEKEERGRGNFPDRFSARQFPNYSSELNVNALLLGDSALYLCASSPGLDHYEQYFGPGTRLTVT.

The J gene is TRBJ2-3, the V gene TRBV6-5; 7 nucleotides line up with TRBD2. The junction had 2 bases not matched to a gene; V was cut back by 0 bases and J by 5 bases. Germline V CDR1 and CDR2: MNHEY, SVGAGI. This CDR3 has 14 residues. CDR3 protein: CASSYSGGIDTQYF. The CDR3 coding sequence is TGTGCCAGCAGTTACTCGGGGGGGATAGATACGCAGTATTTT.

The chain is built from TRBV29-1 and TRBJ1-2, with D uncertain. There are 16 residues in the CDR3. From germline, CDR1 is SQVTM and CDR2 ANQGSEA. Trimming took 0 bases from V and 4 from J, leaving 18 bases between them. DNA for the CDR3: TGCAGCGTTGAAGATAGTAGACCGACCCACAGCTATGGCTACACCTTC. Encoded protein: CSVEDSRPTHSYGYTF.

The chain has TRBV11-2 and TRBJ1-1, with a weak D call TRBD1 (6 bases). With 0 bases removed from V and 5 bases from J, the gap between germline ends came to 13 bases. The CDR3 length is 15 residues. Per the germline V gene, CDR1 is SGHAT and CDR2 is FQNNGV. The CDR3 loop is CASSLDRGPWTEAFF. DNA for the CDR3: TGTGCCAGCAGCTTAGACAGGGGACCTTGGACTGAAGCTTTCTTT.

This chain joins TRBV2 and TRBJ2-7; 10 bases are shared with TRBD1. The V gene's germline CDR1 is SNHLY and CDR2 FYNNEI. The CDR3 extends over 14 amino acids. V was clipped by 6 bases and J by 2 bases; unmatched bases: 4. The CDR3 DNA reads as TGTGCCAGCAGCTGGGGACAGGGGACCTACGAGCAGTACTTC. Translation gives CASSWGQGTYEQYF. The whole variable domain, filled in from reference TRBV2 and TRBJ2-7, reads EPEVTQTPSHQVTQMGQEVILRCVPISNHLYFYWYRQILGQKVEFLVSFYNNEISEKSEIFDDQFSVERPDGSNFTLKIRSTKLEDSAMYFCASSWGQGTYEQYFGPGTRLTVT.

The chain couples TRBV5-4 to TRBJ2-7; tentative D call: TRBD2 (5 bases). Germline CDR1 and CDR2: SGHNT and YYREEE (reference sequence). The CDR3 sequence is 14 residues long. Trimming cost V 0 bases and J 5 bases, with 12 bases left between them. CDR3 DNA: TGTGCCAGCAGCTTGGAAGGCCCCGGGGACGAGCAGTACTTC. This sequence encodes CASSLEGPGDEQYF.

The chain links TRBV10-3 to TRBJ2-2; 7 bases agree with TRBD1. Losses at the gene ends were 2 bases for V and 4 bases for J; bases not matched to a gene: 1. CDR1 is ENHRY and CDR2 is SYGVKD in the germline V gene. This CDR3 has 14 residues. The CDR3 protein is CAISETGATGELFF. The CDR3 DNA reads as TGTGCCATCAGTGAGACAGGGGCCACCGGGGAGCTGTTTTTT.

The CDR3 nucleotides read TGTGCCAGCAGCTACCCCGGGTCTGAAGCTTTCTTT. Translating it yields CASSYPGSEAFF. The V and J genes are TRBV7-3 and TRBJ1-1; D unclear. V was pared by 4 bases and J by 6 bases, with 9 bases between. CDR1 is SGHTA, CDR2 FQGTGA, per germline. This CDR3 comprises 12 residues.

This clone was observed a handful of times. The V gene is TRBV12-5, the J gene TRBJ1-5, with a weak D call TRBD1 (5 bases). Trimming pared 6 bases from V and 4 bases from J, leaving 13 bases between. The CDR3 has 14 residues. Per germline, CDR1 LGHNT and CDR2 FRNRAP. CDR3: CASGQLDSNQPQHF. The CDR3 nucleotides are TGTGCTAGTGGCCAACTAGACAGTAATCAGCCCCAGCATTTT.

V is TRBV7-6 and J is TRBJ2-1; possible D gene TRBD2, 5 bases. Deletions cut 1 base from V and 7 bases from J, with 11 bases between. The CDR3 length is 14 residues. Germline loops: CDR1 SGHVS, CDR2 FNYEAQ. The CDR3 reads CASSLDWTGNEQFF. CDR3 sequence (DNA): TGTGCCAGCAGCTTAGATTGGACGGGGAATGAGCAGTTCTTC.

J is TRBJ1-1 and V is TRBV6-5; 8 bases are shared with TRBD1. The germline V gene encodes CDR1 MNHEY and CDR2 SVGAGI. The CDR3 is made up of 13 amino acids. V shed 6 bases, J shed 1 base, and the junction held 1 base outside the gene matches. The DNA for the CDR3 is TGTGCCAGCAGGACAGGGGAGAACACTGAAGCTTTCTTT. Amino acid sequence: CASRTGENTEAFF.

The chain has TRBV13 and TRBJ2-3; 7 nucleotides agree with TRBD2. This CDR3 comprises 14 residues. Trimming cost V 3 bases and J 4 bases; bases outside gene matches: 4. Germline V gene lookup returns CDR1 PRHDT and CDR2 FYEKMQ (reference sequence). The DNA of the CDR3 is TGTGCCAGCAGCTTGGGGGGGAGGGCAGATACGCAGTATTTT. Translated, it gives CASSLGGRADTQYF.

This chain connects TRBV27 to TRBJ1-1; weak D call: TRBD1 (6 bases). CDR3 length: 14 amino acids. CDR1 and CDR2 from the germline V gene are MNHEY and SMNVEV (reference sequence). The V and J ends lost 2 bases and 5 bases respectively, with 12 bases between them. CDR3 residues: CASSLSTGRTEAFF. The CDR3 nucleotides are TGTGCCAGCAGTTTAAGCACAGGGCGGACTGAAGCTTTCTTT.

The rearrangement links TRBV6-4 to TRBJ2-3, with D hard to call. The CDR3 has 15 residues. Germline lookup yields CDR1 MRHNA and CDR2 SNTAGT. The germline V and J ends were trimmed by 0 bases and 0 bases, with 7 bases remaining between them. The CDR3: CASSDSWRSTDTQYF. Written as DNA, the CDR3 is TGTGCCAGCAGTGACTCTTGGCGGAGCACAGATACGCAGTATTTT.

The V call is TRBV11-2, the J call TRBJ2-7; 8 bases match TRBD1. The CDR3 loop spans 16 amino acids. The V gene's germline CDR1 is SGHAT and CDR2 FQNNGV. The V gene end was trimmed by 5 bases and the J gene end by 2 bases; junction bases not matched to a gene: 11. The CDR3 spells CASSLRQGMGTYEQYF. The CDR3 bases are TGTGCCAGCAGCCTACGACAGGGGATGGGGACCTACGAGCAGTACTTC.

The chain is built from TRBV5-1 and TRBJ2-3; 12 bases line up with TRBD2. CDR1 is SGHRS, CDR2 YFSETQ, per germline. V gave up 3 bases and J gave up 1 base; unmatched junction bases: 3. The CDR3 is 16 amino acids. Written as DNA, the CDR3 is TGCGCCAGCAGCTCTCGACTAGCGGGGGGCACAGATACGCAGTATTTT. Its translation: CASSSRLAGGTDTQYF.